This TCR beta chain was captured by sequencing in a study of blood T cell repertoires in COVID-19. Assay: immunoSEQ multiplex PCR; the TCRdb copy retains only in-frame clones and omits some. In the table there are 40,000 to 50,000 clones, approximately 83% of which are singletons. The clonotype originates from a human donor in a cohort sampled during active COVID-19. The donor label of this sample is uncertain. What was sequenced was peripheral blood.

This chain's CDR3 is CASSLIRADTQYF. The CDR3 DNA sequence: TGTGCCAGCAGTTTAATCAGGGCAGATACGCAGTATTTT. The chain joins TRBV12-3 or TRBV12-4 to TRBJ2-3; TRBD1 might be the D (5 bases). This CDR3 has 13 amino acids. V was shortened by 2 bases and J by 4 bases, with 7 bases between the two germline ends.